Following are 10 T cell receptor beta chains from one sample sequenced in a study of beta chain features in type 1 diabetes. These receptors lack a known antigen. cDNA synthesis used the whole RNA isolate, giving expressed TCRB sequences. Clones were sequenced by immunoSEQ multiplex PCR, and TCRdb holds only the in-frame ones, with some missing. The table lists hundreds of thousands of clones, roughly 9% of them singletons. The study, taken as a whole, reports: Significant though moderate, a shortening of TCRB CDR3s appeared in all four CD4+ subsets of Type 1 diabetes patients.

The sample taken for sequencing was central memory CD4+ T cells from blood. The receptors stem from a man aged 25 to 45 with type 1 diabetes.

This clone was recorded at least ten times. CDR3 sequence: CASSRDGGPPDTQYF. CDR3 in DNA: TGTGCCAGCAGCCGAGACGGGGGGCCGCCAGATACGCAGTATTTT. J is TRBJ2-3 and V is TRBV7-6, with D tentatively TRBD2 (7 bases). CDR3 length: 15 residues. Per the germline V gene, CDR1 is SGHVS and CDR2 is FNYEAQ. Trimming took off 5 bases at V and 4 bases at J, with 16 bases between the two ends.

This clone appeared a few times. J is TRBJ2-5 and V is TRBV28; 10 positions match TRBD1. V dropped 4 bases and J dropped 5; count of bases not matched to a gene: 10. The CDR3 is 16 amino acids. The V gene's germline CDR1 is MDHEN and CDR2 SYDVKM. The CDR3 loop is CASSSPGTGVKETQYF. Here the CDR3 DNA reads TGTGCCAGCAGTTCGCCCGGGACAGGGGTGAAGGAGACCCAGTACTTC. Drawing the rest from reference TRBV28 and TRBJ2-5, the complete variable domain is DVKVTQSSRYLVKRTGEKVFLECVQDMDHENMFWYRQDPGLGLRLIYFSYDVKMKEKGDIPEGYSVSREKKERFSLILESASTNQTSMYLCASSSPGTGVKETQYFGPGTRLLVL.

This clone was seen more than once but under ten times. The rearrangement joins TRBV13 to TRBJ2-1, with D unresolved. The germline CDR1 and CDR2 sequences are PRHDT and FYEKMQ (reference sequence). Trimming removed 4 bases from V and 7 bases from J, with 11 bases in between. The CDR3 is made up of 13 amino acids. CDR3 in amino acids: CASSSDEGNEQFF. CDR3 DNA sequence: TGTGCCAGCAGCTCCGACGAAGGAAATGAGCAGTTCTTC.

The V call is TRBV7-9, the J call TRBJ1-3; 9 positions match TRBD1. The CDR3 is 13 amino acids. Germline values: CDR1 SEHNR, CDR2 FQNEAQ (reference sequence). The J segment lost 10 bases and the V segment lost 5 bases, leaving 6 bases of the junction unmatched. The CDR3 loop reads CASSHRDRATIYF. The DNA for the CDR3 is TGTGCCAGCAGCCACCGGGACAGGGCTACCATATATTTT.

The sample holds a few counts of this clone. The chain is built from TRBV10-3 and TRBJ2-1, with unresolved D. V dropped 2 bases and J dropped 7 bases, with 6 bases sitting between them. Germline loops: CDR1 ENHRY, CDR2 SYGVKD. The CDR3 is 12 amino acids. The CDR3 DNA sequence: TGTGCCATCAGTGAGATGAGGAATGAGCAGTTCTTC. This gives the protein CAISEMRNEQFF.

The chain uses TRBV5-1 and TRBJ2-7; no definite D call. Trimming cost V 4 bases and J 3 bases, with 8 bases left between them. This CDR3 is 12 amino acids long. In germline, CDR1 is SGHRS, CDR2 YFSETQ. The CDR3: CASSRIDYEQYF. The DNA for the CDR3 is TGCGCCAGCAGCCGGATAGACTACGAGCAGTACTTC. The full variable domain, with the rest looked up from reference TRBV5-1 and TRBJ2-7, is KAGVTQTPRYLIKTRGQQVTLSCSPISGHRSVSWYQQTPGQGLQFLFEYFSETQRNKGNFPGRFSGRQFSNSRSEMNVSTLELGDSALYLCASSRIDYEQYFGPGTRLTVT.

The chain uses TRBV28 and TRBJ1-4; D gene unclear. The CDR3 contains 14 residues. Germline CDR1 MDHEN, CDR2 SYDVKM. The germline V and J ends were trimmed by 2 bases and 0 bases, with 4 bases remaining between them. The CDR3 DNA reads TGTGCCAGCAGTTTACCGGCAACTAATGAAAAACTGTTTTTT. Translation gives CASSLPATNEKLFF.

The chain has TRBV27 and TRBJ2-7; TRBD2 agrees at 9 bases. Per the germline V gene, CDR1 is MNHEY and CDR2 is SMNVEV (reference sequence). The CDR3 is made up of 18 amino acids. With 1 base clipped from V and 2 bases from J, the junction kept 12 bases outside the gene matches. The CDR3 DNA reads as TGTGCCAGCAGTTTATATCAGACTAGCGGCGGCATGACCTACGAGCAGTACTTC. It codes for CASSLYQTSGGMTYEQYF.

The chain carries TRBV5-1 and TRBJ2-5; the match to TRBD1 covers 10 bases. CDR1 is SGHRS and CDR2 is YFSETQ in the germline V gene. The CDR3 is made up of 16 amino acids. Trimming removed 2 bases from V and 2 bases from J; junction bases left unmatched: 6. The CDR3 here is CASSLGDRGWQETQYF. The CDR3 region has the DNA TGCGCCAGCAGCTTAGGGGACAGGGGATGGCAAGAGACCCAGTACTTC.

CDR3 sequence reads: CASSVRDRESPFF. DNA for the CDR3: TGTGCCAGCAGCGTTCGGGACAGGGAATCTCCGTTCTTC. The genes are TRBV9 and TRBJ2-1, with 9 bases fitting TRBD1. Trimming took 2 bases from V and 15 from J; bases not matched to a gene: 9. Looked up from germline, CDR1 is SGDLS and CDR2 is YYNGEE. CDR3 size: 13 residues.